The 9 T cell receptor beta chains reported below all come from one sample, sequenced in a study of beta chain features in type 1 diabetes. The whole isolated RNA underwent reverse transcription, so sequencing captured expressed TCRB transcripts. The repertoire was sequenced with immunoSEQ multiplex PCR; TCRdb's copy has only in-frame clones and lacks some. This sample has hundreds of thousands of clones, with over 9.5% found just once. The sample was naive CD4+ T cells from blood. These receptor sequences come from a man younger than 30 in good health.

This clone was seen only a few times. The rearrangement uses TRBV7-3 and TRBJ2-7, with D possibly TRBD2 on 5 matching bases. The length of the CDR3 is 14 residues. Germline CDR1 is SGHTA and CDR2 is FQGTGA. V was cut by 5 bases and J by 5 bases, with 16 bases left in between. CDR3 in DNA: TGTGCCAGCAGCCCCCTCGGAGGACTCCACGAGCAGTACTTC. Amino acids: CASSPLGGLHEQYF.

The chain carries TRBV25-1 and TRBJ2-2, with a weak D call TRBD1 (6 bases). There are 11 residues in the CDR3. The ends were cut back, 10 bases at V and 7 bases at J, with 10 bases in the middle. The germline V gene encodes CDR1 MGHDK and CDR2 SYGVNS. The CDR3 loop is CATRGSGELFF. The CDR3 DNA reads TGTGCCACGAGGGGGAGCGGGGAGCTGTTTTTT.

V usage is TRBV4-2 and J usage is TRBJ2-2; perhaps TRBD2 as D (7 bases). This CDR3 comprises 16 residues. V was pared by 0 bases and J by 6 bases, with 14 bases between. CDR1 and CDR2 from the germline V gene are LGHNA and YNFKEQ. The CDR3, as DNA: TGTGCCAGCAGCCAAGATCGGGGGGCTTCGGCCGGGGAGCTGTTTTTT. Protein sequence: CASSQDRGASAGELFF.

Here the CDR3 reads CASSATGLIPETQYF. CDR3 DNA sequence: TGTGCCAGCAGCGCTACGGGACTCATACCGGAGACCCAGTACTTC. This chain links TRBV6-1 with TRBJ2-5; a possible D gene is TRBD2 (6 bases). The ends were cut back, 6 bases at V and 5 bases at J, with 19 bases in the middle. This CDR3 contains 15 residues. CDR1 is MNHNS and CDR2 is SASEGT in the germline V gene.

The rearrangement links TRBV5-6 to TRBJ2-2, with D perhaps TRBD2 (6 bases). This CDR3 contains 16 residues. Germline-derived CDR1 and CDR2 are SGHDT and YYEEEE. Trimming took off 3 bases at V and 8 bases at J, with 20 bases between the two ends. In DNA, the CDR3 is TGTGCCAGCAGCTCCCTGGGAGGATCAAATCGGGGGGAGCTGTTTTTT. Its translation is CASSSLGGSNRGELFF.

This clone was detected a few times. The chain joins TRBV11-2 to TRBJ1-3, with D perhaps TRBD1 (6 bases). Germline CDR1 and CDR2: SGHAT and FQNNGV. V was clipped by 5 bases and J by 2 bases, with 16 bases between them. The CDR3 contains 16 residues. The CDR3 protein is CASSRDEAGAGNTIYF. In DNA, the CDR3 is TGTGCCAGCAGCCGGGACGAGGCAGGGGCTGGAAACACCATATATTTT.

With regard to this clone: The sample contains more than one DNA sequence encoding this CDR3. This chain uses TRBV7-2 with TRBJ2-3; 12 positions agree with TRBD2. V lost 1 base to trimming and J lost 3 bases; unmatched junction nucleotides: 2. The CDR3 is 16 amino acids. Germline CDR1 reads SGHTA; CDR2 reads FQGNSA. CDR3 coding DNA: TGTGCCAGCAGCTTAGGGCTAGCGGGAGGGACAGATACGCAGTATTTT. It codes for CASSLGLAGGTDTQYF.

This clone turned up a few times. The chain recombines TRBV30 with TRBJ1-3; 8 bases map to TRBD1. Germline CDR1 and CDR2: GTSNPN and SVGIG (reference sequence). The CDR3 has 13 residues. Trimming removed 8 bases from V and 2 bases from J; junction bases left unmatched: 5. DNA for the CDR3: TGTGCCGCCTCGACAGGGGCTGGAAACACCATATATTTT. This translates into CAASTGAGNTIYF.

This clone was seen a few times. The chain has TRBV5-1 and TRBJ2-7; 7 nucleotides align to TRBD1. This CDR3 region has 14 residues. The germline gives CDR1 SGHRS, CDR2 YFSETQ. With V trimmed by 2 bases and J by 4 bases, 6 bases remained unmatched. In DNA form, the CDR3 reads TGCGCCAGCAGCTTCTACGGACAGGCTTACGAGCAGTACTTC. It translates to CASSFYGQAYEQYF.